This T cell receptor beta chain stems from a study of T-cell memory formation after mild COVID-19. Whole-study context: The TCR clusters were mostly specific to one donor.

Points on this clonotype: The antigen is unknown.

CDR3 length equals 15 residues. The V and J ends lost 3 bases and 1 base, in that order; junction bases with no gene match: 1. Per germline, CDR1 SGHTA and CDR2 FQGNSA. Study-wide results and caveats: Contracting clones from day 15 to 85 had balanced CD4/CD8; later expanders favoured CD4+. Some clones that responded turned up in pre-infection memory, which suggests that cross-reactive memory joined in.

Sample barcodes and UMIs were carried by the TCR alpha and TCR beta cDNA libraries that 5'RACE generated with constant-segment primers. From the 5' RACE reads, TCRdb called clonotypes with MiXCR, one entry per CDR3 protein. The sample lists roughly 260,000 distinct CDR3 sequences, 16% seen once, with around 3.7% in the top ten. The receptor was isolated from a man aged 18 to 30 who had mild COVID-19 (a few samples of this study predate the infection). Cell type and time point are not known. This sequence joins TRBV7-2 and TRBJ1-5, with 9 bases identical to TRBD1. Sample: PBMCs or a T cell subset sorted from them (not recorded which). CDR3 sequence reads: CASSFGTGSNQPQHF. The CDR3 bases are TGTGCCAGCAGCTTCGGGACAGGGAGCAATCAGCCCCAGCATTTT. The variable domain in full, with the rest retrieved from reference TRBV7-2 and TRBJ1-5, is GAGVSQSPSNKVTEKGKDVELRCDPISGHTALYWYRQSLGQGLEFLIYFQGNSAPDKSGLPSDRFSAERTGGSVSTLTIQRTQQEDSAVYLCASSFGTGSNQPQHFGDGTRLSIL.